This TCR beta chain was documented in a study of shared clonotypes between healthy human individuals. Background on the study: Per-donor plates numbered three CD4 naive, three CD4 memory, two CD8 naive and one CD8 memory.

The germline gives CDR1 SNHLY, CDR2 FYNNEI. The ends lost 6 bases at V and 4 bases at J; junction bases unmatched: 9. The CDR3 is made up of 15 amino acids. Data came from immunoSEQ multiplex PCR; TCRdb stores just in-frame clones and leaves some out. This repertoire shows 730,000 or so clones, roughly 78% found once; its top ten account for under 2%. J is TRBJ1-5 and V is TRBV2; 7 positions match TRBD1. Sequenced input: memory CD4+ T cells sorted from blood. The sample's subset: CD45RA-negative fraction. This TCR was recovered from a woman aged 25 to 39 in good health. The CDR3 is CASSGDRVGNQPQHF. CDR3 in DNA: TGTGCCAGCAGCGGAGACAGGGTTGGGAATCAGCCCCAGCATTTT.